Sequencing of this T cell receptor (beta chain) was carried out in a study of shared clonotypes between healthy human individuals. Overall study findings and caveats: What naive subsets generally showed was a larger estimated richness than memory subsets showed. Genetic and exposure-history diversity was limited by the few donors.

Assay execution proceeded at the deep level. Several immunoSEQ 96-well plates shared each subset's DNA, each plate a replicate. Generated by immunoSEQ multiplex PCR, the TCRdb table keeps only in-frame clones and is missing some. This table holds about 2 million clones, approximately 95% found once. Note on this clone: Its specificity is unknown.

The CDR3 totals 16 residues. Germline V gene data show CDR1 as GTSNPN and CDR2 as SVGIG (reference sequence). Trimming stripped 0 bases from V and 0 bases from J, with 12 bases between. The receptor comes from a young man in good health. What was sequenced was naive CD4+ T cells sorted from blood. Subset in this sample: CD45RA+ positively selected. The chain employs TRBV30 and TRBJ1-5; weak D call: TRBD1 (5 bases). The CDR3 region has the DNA TGTGCCTGGAGTGTAGGGGTAGGATATAGCAATCAGCCCCAGCATTTT. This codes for CAWSVGVGYSNQPQHF.